The following is a T cell receptor (beta chain) sequence with its context. Its cognate antigen has yet to be identified. Base qualities are not recorded, but no much larger clone differs from it by a single base. The germline V gene (reference sequence) provides CDR1 GTSNPN and CDR2 SVGIG. The CDR3, cysteine through phenylalanine, is 14 amino acids long. Just the 42-base CDR3 DNA is kept, in frame starting at base 1. V loses 3 bases, J loses 6 bases, and the germline ends lie 15 bases apart. The data were taken from a study of T cells after yellow fever vaccination (dated 2019 in TCRdb). General notes on the study: Libraries from fractions with low cell numbers were prepared with the SMART-Seq v4 Ultra Low Input RNA kit. Two healthy male donors made up the cohort, one aged 18 to 29 years and the other aged 30 to 40 years. Blood was drawn at multiple timepoints before and after primary and secondary immunization, with bulk PBMC replicates and cell subsets isolated. To follow T-cell clones before and after primary and booster YFV17D yellow fever vaccination, bulk TCR alpha and beta repertoires were sequenced over time. Paper-wide results and their limitations: Compared with the primary T-cell response, the secondary T-cell response was faster but weaker, reaching its peak on day 5 rather than on day 15. A small share of clonotypes occurred in both CD4 and CD8 compartments, likely arising from convergent recombination. Because only two donors were included in the study, the extent to which the findings can be generalized is limited. After the booster, most of the clones that had expanded following primary vaccination were detected again (almost 98% of CD4 and around 87% of CD8), which suggests that memory was broadly maintained. Computational filtering was required because FACS-sorted repertoires could contain abundant contaminating clonotypes from the bulk population.

TCR cDNA was synthesized by 5'RACE template switching, through which a universal primer site and unique molecular identifiers were introduced. Priming for cDNA synthesis came from both the TCR alpha and TCR beta constant segments. Two PCR steps were used to amplify libraries, with sample barcodes and sequencing adapters being added in the second step. Sequencing of the libraries was done on either Illumina HiSeq 2500 (2x100 bp) or NovaSeq (2x150 bp). As for the original processing: MIGEC was used to demultiplex reads and collapse the reads into UMI consensus sequences, and MiXCR was used for V(D)J alignment. Vaccine-responding clonotypes were identified with edgeR using replicate PBMC samples, with FDR below 0.01 and a log2 fold change above 5 up to day 15 being required. CD4 or CD8 identity was assigned to each bulk clonotype according to whether the clonotype was present at higher abundance in the sequenced CD4 repertoire or the sequenced CD8 repertoire. The raw public data were reprocessed by TCRdb itself: fastp quality trimming at Q25, MiXCR clonotype calling, in-frame beta chains only. Every distinct CDR3 protein forms one entry, paired with its most common genes and DNA. What appears here as the V and J calls and clone size reflects TCRdb's work, not the paper's. This sample holds 450,000 to 650,000 distinct CDR3 sequences; just over 20% were observed only once. The ten largest clonotypes hold about 16% of the sample.

The treatment or condition label corresponds to: live attenuated yellow fever vaccine strain. At each blood-draw timepoint, two biological replicates of bulk PBMCs were collected. A standard Ficoll-Paque protocol was used to isolate PBMCs from peripheral blood. TriZol was used to extract RNA from bulk PBMCs, CD4 and CD8 fractions, and dextramer-positive and dextramer-negative fractions. The chain couples TRBV30 to TRBJ2-1; the D gene is perhaps TRBD1, from 7 matching bases. The clonotype was recovered from a man between 18 and 35 years old who received the YFV17D yellow fever vaccine. The starting material was PBMCs, obtained approximately 22 days after the first yellow fever vaccination. Read as DNA, the sequence is TGTGCCTGGAGCGGTTCAGGGGGAGGCAATGAGCAGTTCTTC. This codes for CAWSGSGGGNEQFF.